Shown below are 6 T cell receptor beta chains from a single sample sequenced in a study of shared clonotypes between healthy human individuals. Clones were read by immunoSEQ multiplex PCR, and TCRdb kept only the in-frame ones, dropping some. This table holds 2,500,000 or so clones, just under 95% found once. Sequencing was carried out using naive CD4+ T cells from PBMCs. Stated subset: CD45RA+ positively selected. These receptors were collected from a man aged 18-30 years in good health. Some clones in this sample may be carry-over from other donors' samples.

This chain joins TRBV5-6 and TRBJ2-5, with a weak D call TRBD1 (6 bases). The CDR3 totals 14 residues. The germline V gene encodes CDR1 SGHDT and CDR2 YYEEEE. Trimming pared 4 bases from V and 1 base from J, leaving 11 bases between. The CDR3 is CASSARQVQETQYF. The CDR3 nucleotides are TGTGCCAGCAGCGCCCGACAGGTCCAAGAGACCCAGTACTTC.

V and J are TRBV19 and TRBJ2-3; 13 nucleotides align to TRBD2. The CDR3 is made up of 14 amino acids. J lost 13 bases, V lost 7 bases, and 11 bases had no gene match. CDR1 is LNHDA and CDR2 is SQIVND in the germline V gene (reference sequence). Written as DNA, the CDR3 is TGTGCCAGTAAACCCACCACTAGCGGGAGGGCCAAGTATTTT. Translation gives CASKPTTSGRAKYF.

The J gene is TRBJ2-7, the V gene TRBV18; possibly TRBD1 for D (5 bases). CDR1 and CDR2 from the germline V gene are KGHSH and LQKENI. CDR3 length equals 12 residues. V lost 4 bases and J 4 bases, leaving 8 bases between the germline ends. In nucleotides, the CDR3 is TGTGCCAGCTCACAACAGGCATACGAGCAGTACTTC. Translation: CASSQQAYEQYF.

This chain uses TRBV21-1 with TRBJ2-1; TRBD1, the D gene given by the table, was not confirmed from the DNA. TRBV21-1 is noted as a pseudogene. The CDR3 is made up of 17 amino acids. The CDR3: CASSLHRGTRIYNEQFF. CDR3 in DNA: TGTGCCAGCAGCCTCCACAGGGGGACACGAATCTACAATGAGCAGTTCTTC.

This clone showed up just a few times. The chain joins TRBV6-5 to TRBJ2-7; TRBD2 might be the D (7 bases). V gave up 5 bases and J gave up 9 bases, with 11 bases separating them. The CDR3 sequence is 11 residues long. Germline V CDR1 and CDR2: MNHEY, SVGAGI. The CDR3 sequence is CASSLRGAQYF. The DNA for the CDR3 is TGTGCCAGCAGTCTTCGGGGGGCGCAGTACTTC.

This sequence joins TRBV28 and TRBJ2-1; TRBD1 agrees at 7 bases. Germline values: CDR1 MDHEN, CDR2 SYDVKM. The CDR3 sequence is 13 residues long. Trimming took 8 bases from V and 6 from J; bases not matched to a gene: 7. The DNA for the CDR3 is TGTGCCAGCCGGGACAGCAACTTCAATGAGCAGTTCTTC. Translation: CASRDSNFNEQFF.